Sequencing of this T cell receptor beta chain was carried out in a study of identical twins. Template switching added a universal primer binding site, and final cDNA carried unique molecular identifiers. TCRdb itself ran the 5' RACE reads through MiXCR, one entry per CDR3 protein. Here the sample spans 450,000 or so distinct CDR3 sequences, 13% to 15% being singletons. This sample was shared with a second study, whose subject was yellow fever vaccine responses in identical twins.

This TCR derives from a woman between 18 and 30 years old in good health. The source material was CD4+ T cells sorted from blood.

The CDR3 region has the DNA TGCAGCGTTGATGGTAGCAGTTCGCCAGATACGCAGTATTTT. Amino acids: CSVDGSSSPDTQYF. The rearrangement joins TRBV29-1 to TRBJ2-3; no firm D call. Germline CDR1 SQVTM, CDR2 ANQGSEA. V gave up 3 bases and J gave up 4 bases, with 14 bases separating them. This CDR3 has 14 amino acids.